One and the same sample provided the 5 T cell receptor beta chains below, sequenced in a study of blood T cell repertoires in COVID-19 (dated by TCRdb to about 2020). Receptor libraries were prepared by the immunoSEQ multiplex PCR assay. TCRdb limited this immuneACCESS table to in-frame rearrangements with V and J called. A share of clones is missing; checked studies link under half to unresolved V genes, and the rest is unexplained. The sample table shows some 46,000 clones, and around 85% are seen once. The ten largest clones add up to under 40% of the sample. The sequenced sample was peripheral blood. These TCRs come from a woman of 80 years or more with COVID-19, enrolled during active disease.

This clone was detected only once. The chain has TRBV7-3 and TRBJ2-2; 7 bases are shared with TRBD2. This CDR3 comprises 16 residues. From germline, CDR1 is SGHTA and CDR2 FQGTGA. V was pared by 5 bases and J by 2 bases, with 8 bases of the junction left unmatched. The CDR3 loop is CASSPPLAVNTGELFF. CDR3 nucleotide sequence: TGTGCCAGCAGCCCCCCCCTAGCGGTAAACACCGGGGAGCTGTTTTTT.

This rearrangement joins TRBV5-4 to TRBJ2-3, with 11 nucleotides matching TRBD1. This CDR3 has 16 amino acids. Germline assignment: CDR1 SGHNT and CDR2 YYREEE (reference sequence). The trim removed 1 base at V and 6 bases at J, leaving 7 bases unmatched. The CDR3 nucleotides read TGTGCCAGCAGCTTGCCGGGACAGGGGGGACTGGATACGCAGTATTTT. Translation gives CASSLPGQGGLDTQYF.

This chain connects TRBV11-2 to TRBJ2-2; the D gene is possibly TRBD1 (5 bases). The CDR3 extends over 16 amino acids. Germline assignment: CDR1 SGHAT and CDR2 FQNNGV. Trimming shortened V by 5 bases and J by 1 base, and 14 bases separated the two germline ends. The CDR3 region is CASSRLGAMNTGELFF. CDR3 bases: TGTGCCAGCAGCCGCCTAGGGGCTATGAACACCGGGGAGCTGTTTTTT.

The chain links TRBV9 to TRBJ2-5; 7 bases match TRBD1. V lost 4 bases, J lost 4 bases, and 7 bases stayed unmatched. Germline CDR1 is SGDLS and CDR2 is YYNGEE. The CDR3 sequence is 14 residues long. The CDR3 coding sequence is TGTGCCAGCAGCTCAGGGGGAGACGTAGAGACCCAGTACTTC. It specifies CASSSGGDVETQYF.

This clone was detected a few times. The V gene is TRBV7-2, the J gene TRBJ2-7; TRBD2 matches at 8 bases. V lost 1 base and J lost 2; bases outside the gene matches: 4. The germline gives CDR1 SGHTA, CDR2 FQGNSA. The CDR3 is 15 amino acids. Here the CDR3 reads CASSLVRSGAYEQYF. CDR3 sequence (DNA): TGTGCCAGCAGCTTAGTTCGTAGCGGGGCCTACGAGCAGTACTTC.